This T cell receptor (beta chain) was observed in a study of T-cell reconstitution after alpha-beta-depleted transplantation in children. With respect to this clonotype: Its target is not known.

CDR3 length: 18 residues. Deletions cut 0 bases from V and 6 bases from J, with 23 bases between. The germline V gene has CDR1 MNHNS and CDR2 SASEGT. It was with unique molecular identifiers that the TCRbeta library was prepared. TCRdb called the PCR reads again in MiXCR, with one record for every CDR3 protein. The sample consists of about 440,000 distinct CDR3 sequences, approximately 42% of them appearing once. Broader study findings: From surviving recipient T cells and thymic progenitors came the high day-60 TCRbeta diversity observed in some patients.

The source of this sequence is a girl aged 2-9 years with aplastic anemia, due to receive a stem cell transplant. The sample was PBMCs, taken before TCRalphabeta/CD19-depleted stem cell transplant. This chain links TRBV6-1 with TRBJ1-2; D might be TRBD1 (6 bases). The CDR3 sequence: CASSEALEIGRGGDGYTF. The DNA for the CDR3 is TGTGCCAGCAGTGAAGCGCTGGAGATCGGCAGGGGAGGCGATGGCTACACCTTC.